The 27 T cell receptor beta chains listed next were all sequenced from one sample in a study of T-cell memory formation after mild COVID-19 listed by TCRdb under 2021. Libraries were made using 5' RACE. The instrument was an Illumina NovaSeq 6000. TCRdb took the public reads, trimmed them with fastp at Q25, ran MiXCR for clone calling and kept in-frame beta chains. Each CDR3 protein appears once, grouped with its most common genes and DNA. In all, the sample holds about 50,000 distinct CDR3 sequences, and about 7.3% of those were seen once. The ten top clones hold approximately 1.4% of the sample. The sample taken for sequencing was PBMCs or a T cell subset sorted from them (not recorded which). The source is a man aged 18 to 35 who had mild COVID-19 (a few samples of this study predate the infection). The sample titles of this study are shuffled in the database, so cell type and time point are left out; the donor was told from shared clones.

CDR3 DNA sequence: TGCGCCAGCAGCCAGGGAGTCTATGGCTACACCTTC. Protein product: CASSQGVYGYTF. This rearrangement joins TRBV5-1 to TRBJ1-2, with D perhaps TRBD1 (5 bases). Germline lookup yields CDR1 SGHRS and CDR2 YFSETQ. V was cut by 4 bases and J by 4 bases, with 8 bases left in between. This CDR3 region has 12 residues. The whole variable domain, filled in from reference TRBV5-1 and TRBJ1-2, reads KAGVTQTPRYLIKTRGQQVTLSCSPISGHRSVSWYQQTPGQGLQFLFEYFSETQRNKGNFPGRFSGRQFSNSRSEMNVSTLELGDSALYLCASSQGVYGYTFGSGTRLTVV.

DNA for the CDR3: TGTGCCAGCAGCCGAACTGACAGGGCGAACTATGGCTACACCTTC. It is translated as CASSRTDRANYGYTF. The chain combines TRBV7-8 with TRBJ1-2; 7 positions agree with TRBD1. Germline V gene sequence: CDR1 SGHVS, CDR2 FQNEAQ. Trimming at V came to 5 bases and at J to 2 bases, leaving 8 bases not matched to a gene. The CDR3 is 15 residues long. Supplemented by reference TRBV7-8 and TRBJ1-2, the full variable domain reads GAGVSQSPRYKVAKRGQDVALRCDPISGHVSLFWYQQALGQGPEFLTYFQNEAQLDKSGLPSDRFFAERPEGSVSTLKIQRTQQEDSAVYLCASSRTDRANYGYTFGSGTRLTVV.

This clonotype was detected many times. The chain links TRBV10-3 to TRBJ2-5; the match to TRBD2 covers 9 bases. Germline CDR1 and CDR2: ENHRY and SYGVKD. This CDR3 comprises 15 residues. Unmatched junction bases numbered 7, after V lost 3 bases and J lost 5 bases. This chain's CDR3 is CAISDSGGQVETQYF. The CDR3, as DNA: TGTGCCATCAGTGACAGCGGGGGGCAAGTGGAGACCCAGTACTTC.

This CDR3 is CASSSLDRDEQYV. CDR3 bases: TGTGCCAGCAGTTCCCTGGACAGGGACGAGCAGTACGTC. V gene TRBV6-2 or TRBV6-3 combines with J gene TRBJ2-7, with 8 bases lining up with TRBD1. Germline V gene data show CDR1 as MNHEY and CDR2 as SVGEGT. The J segment lost 5 bases and the V segment lost 4 bases, leaving 4 bases of the junction unmatched. This CDR3 is built from 13 residues.

The chain combines TRBV4-1 with TRBJ1-2; the match to TRBD1 covers 9 bases. Germline V CDR1 and CDR2: MGHRA, YSYEKL. Trimming at V came to 3 bases and at J to 2 bases, leaving 4 bases not matched to a gene. This CDR3 has 15 amino acids. As DNA, the CDR3 is TGCGCCAGCAGCCACCCAGGACAGGGGAACTATGGCTACACCTTC. Amino acids: CASSHPGQGNYGYTF.

This clonotype has just a few counts. CDR3 DNA: TGCAGTGCGCGACAGGGAGCCGAGCAGTTCTTC. Translation: CSARQGAEQFF. The V and J genes are TRBV20-1 and TRBJ2-1; 7 nucleotides line up with TRBD1. CDR3 length: 11 amino acids. The V segment lost 6 bases and the J segment 10 bases; nucleotides outside the gene matches: 6. CDR1 and CDR2 (germline): DFQATT, SNEGSKA (reference sequence).

This chain uses TRBV6-5 with TRBJ2-2; 10 positions match TRBD2. CDR1 and CDR2 from the germline V gene are MNHEY and SVGAGI. After removal of 6 bases from V and 3 bases from J, the junction contained 7 bases not matched to a gene. CDR3 length: 16 amino acids. The CDR3 spells CASRSLLAGHTGELFF. DNA for the CDR3: TGTGCCAGCAGATCCCTACTAGCGGGGCACACCGGGGAGCTGTTTTTT.

At least ten counts were recorded for this clonotype. The chain recombines TRBV7-2 with TRBJ2-3; TRBD2 matches at 9 bases. The germline V gene encodes CDR1 SGHTA and CDR2 FQGNSA. Germline trimming cut 5 bases from V and 2 bases from J; bases unmatched to any gene: 14. The CDR3 extends over 18 amino acids. The CDR3 DNA follows: TGTGCCAGCAGCGCCTTAGCGGGGGCAAATATAGACACAGATACGCAGTATTTT. This sequence encodes CASSALAGANIDTDTQYF. Using reference TRBV7-2 and TRBJ2-3 for the parts outside the CDR3, the full variable domain is GAGVSQSPSNKVTEKGKDVELRCDPISGHTALYWYRQSLGQGLEFLIYFQGNSAPDKSGLPSDRFSAERTGGSVSTLTIQRTQQEDSAVYLCASSALAGANIDTDTQYFGPGTRLTVL.

This clonotype was seen repeatedly, ten times or more. This sequence joins TRBV5-1 and TRBJ2-7; D perhaps matches TRBD2 (6 bases). This CDR3 is built from 13 residues. Germline CDR1 and CDR2: SGHRS and YFSETQ. V was trimmed by 2 bases and J by 6 bases, leaving 12 bases between them. The CDR3 nucleotides read TGCGCCAGCAGCTTATTTCTGGGAGGCGAGCAGTACGTC. This translates into CASSLFLGGEQYV.

In its sample, this clonotype was seen a few times. V is TRBV14 and J is TRBJ2-5; no definite D call. Germline CDR1 reads SGHDN; CDR2 reads FVKESK. This CDR3 is built from 14 residues. V was shortened by 0 bases and J by 4 bases, with 9 bases between the two germline ends. The CDR3 loop is CASSQDGYIETQYF. The CDR3 DNA reads TGTGCCAGCAGCCAAGATGGCTATATAGAGACCCAGTACTTC.

The table lists this clonotype with many counts. The chain is built from TRBV27 and TRBJ2-1; TRBD1 or TRBD2 may be the D gene (6 bases each). The CDR3 consists of 15 residues. The germline V and J ends were trimmed by 2 bases and 5 bases, with 13 bases remaining between them. Germline CDR1 MNHEY, CDR2 SMNVEV (reference sequence). CDR3 in amino acids: CASSLNGGGNNEQFF. CDR3 coding DNA: TGTGCCAGCAGTTTAAACGGGGGCGGCAACAATGAGCAGTTCTTC.

The V and J genes are TRBV7-2 and TRBJ2-5; D is possibly TRBD1 (5 bases). Germline-derived CDR1 and CDR2 are SGHTA and FQGNSA. CDR3 length: 14 amino acids. Trimming shortened V by 1 base and J by 0 bases, and 6 bases separated the two germline ends. The CDR3: CASSLVGDQETQYF. Here the CDR3 DNA reads TGTGCCAGCAGCTTAGTAGGGGACCAAGAGACCCAGTACTTC.

This clonotype was counted a few times. The CDR3 is CASSLKNTEAFF. The CDR3 nucleotides are TGTGCCAGCAGCTTAAAGAACACTGAAGCTTTCTTT. The chain uses TRBV7-2 and TRBJ1-1; D remains unclear. V was clipped by 2 bases and J by 1 base, with 2 bases between them. The CDR3 runs 12 residues. In germline, CDR1 is SGHTA, CDR2 FQGNSA.

V usage is TRBV27 and J usage is TRBJ2-5; the match to TRBD2 covers 10 bases. This CDR3 is built from 16 residues. Germline V lookup: CDR1 MNHEY, CDR2 SMNVEV (reference sequence). V gave up 5 bases and J gave up 2 bases; unmatched junction bases: 8. The CDR3 spells CASSRGSSGGQETQYF. DNA of the CDR3: TGTGCCAGCAGTCGCGGTAGTAGCGGGGGGCAAGAGACCCAGTACTTC.

This clonotype was observed at least ten times. This chain uses TRBV12-3 or TRBV12-4 with TRBJ2-7; the match to TRBD2 covers 7 bases. V was clipped by 1 base and J by 2 bases; unmatched bases: 2. CDR3 size: 14 residues. Written as DNA, the CDR3 is TGTGCCAGCAGTTTAGGGGACTACCCCTACGAGCAGTACTTC. Amino acid sequence: CASSLGDYPYEQYF.

The chain has TRBV20-1 and TRBJ1-2; no reliable D call. The CDR3 has 15 amino acids. Trimming cost V 5 bases and J 2 bases, with 18 bases left between them. Germline values: CDR1 DFQATT, CDR2 SNEGSKA (reference sequence). The CDR3 is CSAPVGRRGNYGYTF. CDR3 in DNA: TGCAGTGCTCCCGTAGGGCGCAGAGGGAACTATGGCTACACCTTC.

This clonotype turned up a few times. V gene TRBV7-6 combines with J gene TRBJ2-1; D remains ambiguous. From germline, CDR1 is SGHVS and CDR2 FNYEAQ. CDR3 size: 15 residues. V gave up 2 bases and J gave up 5 bases, with 13 bases separating them. In DNA form, the CDR3 reads TGTGCCAGCAGCTTACCCGGAGCTTTCGACAATGAGCAGTTCTTC. Translated: CASSLPGAFDNEQFF.

This clonotype was seen ten or more times. This sequence joins TRBV12-3 or TRBV12-4 and TRBJ2-5; a weak D match, TRBD2 (6 bases). CDR3 length equals 13 residues. Deletions cut 4 bases from V and 3 bases from J, with 9 bases between. Written as DNA, the CDR3 is TGTGCCAGCAGTTACTTAGCGGAAGAGACCCAGTACTTC. This sequence encodes CASSYLAEETQYF.

This clonotype was seen more than once but under ten times. The rearrangement joins TRBV27 to TRBJ2-1; a weak D match, TRBD2 (6 bases). The CDR3 loop spans 12 amino acids. V lost 5 bases, J lost 12 bases, and 14 bases lay in between. Looked up from germline, CDR1 is MNHEY and CDR2 is SMNVEV (reference sequence). In nucleotides, the CDR3 is TGTGCCAGCAGTACTAGGATTAGCGGGCAGTTCTTC. It codes for CASSTRISGQFF.

The chain links TRBV4-3 to TRBJ2-2; D might be TRBD1 or TRBD2, each matching 6 bases. V dropped 4 bases and J dropped 2 bases, with 14 bases sitting between them. CDR3 size: 16 residues. Germline V lookup: CDR1 LGHNA, CDR2 YSLEER. CDR3 sequence (DNA): TGCGCCAGCAGCCCGGGTGTCGGGGGCAACACCGGGGAGCTGTTTTTT. Amino acid sequence: CASSPGVGGNTGELFF.

This clonotype was observed a few times. The chain recombines TRBV9 with TRBJ2-7; 12 bases are a match to TRBD2. The germline gives CDR1 SGDLS, CDR2 YYNGEE. The CDR3 is 14 residues long. V was pared by 3 bases and J by 3 bases, with 1 base of the junction left unmatched. This chain's CDR3 is CASSAGLAGYEQYF. The CDR3, as DNA: TGTGCCAGCAGCGCGGGACTAGCGGGCTACGAGCAGTACTTC.

At least ten counts were recorded for this clonotype. The J gene is TRBJ2-2, the V gene TRBV11-1, with a tentative D call TRBD2 (6 bases). Germline CDR1 reads SGHAT; CDR2 reads FQDESV (reference sequence). The CDR3 has 12 residues. Trimming removed 5 bases at V and 6 bases at J, with 7 bases between. The CDR3 protein is CASSREAGELFF. The CDR3 DNA reads as TGTGCCAGCAGCAGGGAGGCCGGGGAGCTGTTTTTT.

The table lists this clonotype with a few counts. The chain joins TRBV6-5 to TRBJ1-6, with 9 positions matching TRBD1. The germline gives CDR1 MNHEY, CDR2 SVGAGI. The J segment lost 14 bases and the V segment lost 4 bases, leaving 9 bases of the junction unmatched. There are 14 residues in the CDR3. The chain's CDR3 is CASSSDRGNTALHF. DNA of the CDR3: TGTGCCAGCAGTTCGGACAGGGGTAATACGGCCCTCCACTTT.

This clonotype was detected only a few times. J is TRBJ2-7 and V is TRBV30; the D is unclear. The CDR3 totals 14 residues. Germline V CDR1 and CDR2: GTSNPN, SVGIG (reference sequence). Trimming stripped 1 base from V and 1 base from J, with 11 bases between. DNA for the CDR3: TGTGCCTGGAGTGACCTGACACTTTCCTACGAGCAGTACTTC. The encoded protein is CAWSDLTLSYEQYF. Filled out from reference TRBV30 and TRBJ2-7, the complete variable domain reads SQTIHQWPATLVQPVGSPLSLECTVEGTSNPNLYWYRQAAGRGLQLLFYSVGIGQISSEVPQNLSASRPQDRQFILSSKKLLLSDSGFYLCAWSDLTLSYEQYFGPGTRLTVT.

This clonotype was counted at least ten times. The CDR3 region is CASSLPGGSQETQYF. CDR3 DNA sequence: TGTGCCAGCAGCTTGCCGGGGGGGAGTCAAGAGACCCAGTACTTC. The chain joins TRBV5-6 to TRBJ2-5; TRBD2 matches at 8 bases. Germline V gene data show CDR1 as SGHDT and CDR2 as YYEEEE. This CDR3 is 15 amino acids long. J gave up 2 bases and V 1 base, and 4 bases lay outside the gene matches.

V is TRBV5-5 and J is TRBJ2-4; D perhaps matches TRBD1 (6 bases). Trimming took off 1 base at V and 5 bases at J, with 7 bases between the two ends. This CDR3 spans 13 amino acids. Germline assignment: CDR1 SGHKS and CDR2 YYEKEE (reference sequence). Here the CDR3 reads CASSLTGQNIQYF. CDR3 bases: TGTGCCAGCAGCTTGACAGGGCAAAACATTCAGTACTTC.

This clonotype came up a few times. The gene calls are TRBV27 and TRBJ1-5; D is unresolved. Germline-derived CDR1 and CDR2 are MNHEY and SMNVEV (reference sequence). CDR3 length: 12 amino acids. V was pared by 3 bases and J by 0 bases, with 0 bases between. Written as DNA, the CDR3 is TGTGCCAGCAGTTTTAGCAATCAGCCCCAGCATTTT. Its translation is CASSFSNQPQHF.